Below, 2 T cell receptor beta chains from the same sample are listed, as sequenced in a study of blood T cell repertoires in COVID-19. Libraries were prepared by immunoSEQ multiplex PCR; TCRdb keeps only in-frame clonotypes and omits some of them. The data contain some 260,000 clones, over 80% of them singletons. Input material: PBMCs or T cells enriched from blood (not recorded which). Source of these receptors: a woman aged 18-35 years who had recovered from COVID-19.

This rearrangement joins TRBV12-5 to TRBJ2-3; possible D gene TRBD2, 6 bases. The germline V gene has CDR1 LGHNT and CDR2 FRNRAP. The V end was cut by 0 bases, the J end by 2 bases, with 15 bases between. The CDR3 totals 17 residues. CDR3 in amino acids: CASGLVSWGELTDTQYF. In DNA form, the CDR3 reads TGTGCTAGTGGTTTGGTATCTTGGGGGGAGCTCACAGATACGCAGTATTTT.

The chain recombines TRBV9 with TRBJ1-6, with D perhaps matching TRBD1 (5 bases). This CDR3 has 14 amino acids. The V gene's germline CDR1 is SGDLS and CDR2 YYNGEE. Deletions cut 3 bases from V and 9 bases from J, with 13 bases between. The CDR3 sequence: CASSAGARGSPLHF. The CDR3 DNA reads TGTGCCAGCAGCGCTGGGGCCCGTGGTTCACCCCTCCACTTT. Drawing the rest from reference TRBV9 and TRBJ1-6, the complete variable domain is DSGVTQTPKHLITATGQRVTLRCSPRSGDLSVYWYQQSLDQGLQFLIQYYNGEERAKGNILERFSAQQFPDLHSELNLSSLELGDSALYFCASSAGARGSPLHFGNGTRLTVT.